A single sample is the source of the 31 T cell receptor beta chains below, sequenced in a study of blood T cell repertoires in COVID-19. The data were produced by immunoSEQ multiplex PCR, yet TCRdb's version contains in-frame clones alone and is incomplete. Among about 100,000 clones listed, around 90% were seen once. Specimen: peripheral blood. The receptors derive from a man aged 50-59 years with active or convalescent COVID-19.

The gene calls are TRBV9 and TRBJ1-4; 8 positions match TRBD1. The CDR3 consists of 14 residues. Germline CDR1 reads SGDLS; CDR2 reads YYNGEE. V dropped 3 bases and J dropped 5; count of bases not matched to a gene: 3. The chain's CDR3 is CASSAQGGNEKLFF. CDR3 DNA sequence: TGTGCCAGCAGCGCACAGGGGGGAAATGAAAAACTGTTTTTT.

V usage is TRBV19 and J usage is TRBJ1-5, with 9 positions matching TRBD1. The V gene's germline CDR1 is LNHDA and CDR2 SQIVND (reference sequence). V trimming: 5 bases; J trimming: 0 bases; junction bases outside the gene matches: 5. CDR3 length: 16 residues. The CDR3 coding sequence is TGTGCCAGTAGTCCCGACAGGGGGGTTAGCAATCAGCCCCAGCATTTT. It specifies CASSPDRGVSNQPQHF.

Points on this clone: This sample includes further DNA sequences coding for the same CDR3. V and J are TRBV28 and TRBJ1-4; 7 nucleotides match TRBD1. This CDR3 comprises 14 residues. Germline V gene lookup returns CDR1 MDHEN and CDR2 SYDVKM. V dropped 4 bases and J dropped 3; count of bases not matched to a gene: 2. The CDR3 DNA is TGTGCCAGCAGTTCGGGGACAGCTAATGAAAAACTGTTTTTT. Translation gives CASSSGTANEKLFF. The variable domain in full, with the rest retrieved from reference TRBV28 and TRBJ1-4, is DVKVTQSSRYLVKRTGEKVFLECVQDMDHENMFWYRQDPGLGLRLIYFSYDVKMKEKGDIPEGYSVSREKKERFSLILESASTNQTSMYLCASSSGTANEKLFFGSGTQLSVL.

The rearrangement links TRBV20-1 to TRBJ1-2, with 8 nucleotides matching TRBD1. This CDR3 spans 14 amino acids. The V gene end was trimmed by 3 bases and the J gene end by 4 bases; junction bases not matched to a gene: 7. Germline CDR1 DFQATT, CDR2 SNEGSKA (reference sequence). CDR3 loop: CSASGGQGGYGYTF. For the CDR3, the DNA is TGCAGTGCTAGTGGTGGACAGGGTGGCTATGGCTACACCTTC.

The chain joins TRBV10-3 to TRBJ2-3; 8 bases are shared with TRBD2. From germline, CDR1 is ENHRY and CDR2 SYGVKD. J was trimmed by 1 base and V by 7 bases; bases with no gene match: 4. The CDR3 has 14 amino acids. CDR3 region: CAITPGGGTDTQYF. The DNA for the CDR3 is TGTGCCATCACCCCGGGGGGGGGCACAGATACGCAGTATTTT.

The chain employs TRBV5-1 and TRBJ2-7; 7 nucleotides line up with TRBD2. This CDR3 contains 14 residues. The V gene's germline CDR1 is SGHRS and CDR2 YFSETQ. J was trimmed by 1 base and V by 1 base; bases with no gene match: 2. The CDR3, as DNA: TGCGCCAGCAGCTTGTTGGGGGGGTCCTACGAGCAGTACGTC. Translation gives CASSLLGGSYEQYV.

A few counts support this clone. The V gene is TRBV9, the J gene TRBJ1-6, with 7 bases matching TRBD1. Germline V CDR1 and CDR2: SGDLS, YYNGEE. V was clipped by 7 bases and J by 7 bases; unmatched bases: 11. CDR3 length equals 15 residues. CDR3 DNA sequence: TGTGCCAGCGGAGAGCCGGGACAGCTGAATTCACCCCTCCACTTT. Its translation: CASGEPGQLNSPLHF.

The CDR3 coding sequence is TGTGCCAGCGGACCTCAGGGGTACAACACTGAAGCTTTCTTT. This codes for CASGPQGYNTEAFF. The V and J genes are TRBV27 and TRBJ1-1; tentative D call: TRBD1 (6 bases). This CDR3 region has 14 residues. The germline V and J ends were trimmed by 8 bases and 2 bases, with 15 bases remaining between them. Germline-derived CDR1 and CDR2 are MNHEY and SMNVEV (reference sequence).

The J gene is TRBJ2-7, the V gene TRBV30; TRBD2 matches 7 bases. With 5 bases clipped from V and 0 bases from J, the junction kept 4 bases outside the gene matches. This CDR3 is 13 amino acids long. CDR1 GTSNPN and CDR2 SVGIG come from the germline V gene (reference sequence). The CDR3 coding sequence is TGTGCCTGGCTGCGGGGGAGCTCCTACGAGCAGTACTTC. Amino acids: CAWLRGSSYEQYF.

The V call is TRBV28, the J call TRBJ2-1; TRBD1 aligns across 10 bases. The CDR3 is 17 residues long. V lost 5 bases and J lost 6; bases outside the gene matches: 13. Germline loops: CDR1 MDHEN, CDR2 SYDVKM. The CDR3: CASSPTRQGAGPNEQFF. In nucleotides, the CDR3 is TGTGCCAGCAGTCCAACTAGACAGGGGGCAGGCCCCAATGAGCAGTTCTTC. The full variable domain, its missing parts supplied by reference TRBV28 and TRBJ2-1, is DVKVTQSSRYLVKRTGEKVFLECVQDMDHENMFWYRQDPGLGLRLIYFSYDVKMKEKGDIPEGYSVSREKKERFSLILESASTNQTSMYLCASSPTRQGAGPNEQFFGPGTRLTVL.

CDR3 loop: CASSQRLAGGAANTQYF. In nucleotides, the CDR3 is TGCGCCAGCAGCCAACGACTAGCGGGGGGGGCTGCGAATACGCAGTATTTT. The chain employs TRBV4-1 and TRBJ2-3; TRBD2 matches 14 bases. The germline V gene encodes CDR1 MGHRA and CDR2 YSYEKL. CDR3 length: 17 amino acids. J lost 7 bases, V lost 2 bases, and 8 bases had no gene match.

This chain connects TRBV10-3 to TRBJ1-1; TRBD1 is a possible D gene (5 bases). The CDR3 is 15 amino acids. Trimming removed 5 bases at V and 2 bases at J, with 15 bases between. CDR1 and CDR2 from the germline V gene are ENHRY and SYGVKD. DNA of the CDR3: TGTGCCATCAGTACTGGACAAACTGGAAACACTGAAGCTTTCTTT. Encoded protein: CAISTGQTGNTEAFF.

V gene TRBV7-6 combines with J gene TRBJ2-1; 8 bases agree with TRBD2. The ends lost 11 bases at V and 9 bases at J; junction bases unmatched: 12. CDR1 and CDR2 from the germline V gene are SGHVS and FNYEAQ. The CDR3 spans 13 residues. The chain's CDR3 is CAPPYRAGGEQFF. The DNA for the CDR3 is TGTGCCCCCCCATACAGGGCGGGGGGTGAGCAGTTCTTC.

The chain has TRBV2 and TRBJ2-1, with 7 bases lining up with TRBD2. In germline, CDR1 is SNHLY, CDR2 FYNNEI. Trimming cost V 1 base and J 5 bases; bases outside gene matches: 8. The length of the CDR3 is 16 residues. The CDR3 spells CASSEEGLAVHNEQFF. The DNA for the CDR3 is TGTGCCAGCAGTGAAGAGGGGCTAGCGGTGCACAATGAGCAGTTCTTC.

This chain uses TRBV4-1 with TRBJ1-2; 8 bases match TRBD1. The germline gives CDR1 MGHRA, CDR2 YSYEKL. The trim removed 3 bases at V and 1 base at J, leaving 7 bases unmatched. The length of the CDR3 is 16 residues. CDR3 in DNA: TGCGCCAGCAGCCAGGCCGGGACAGGAAGTAACTATGGCTACACCTTC. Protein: CASSQAGTGSNYGYTF.

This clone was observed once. The CDR3 DNA sequence: TGTGCCAGCTCTGGTACCGGGACAGGGAGCAATCAGCCCCAGCATTTT. The encoded protein is CASSGTGTGSNQPQHF. V usage is TRBV18 and J usage is TRBJ1-5; 9 nucleotides match TRBD1. CDR1 and CDR2 from the germline V gene are KGHSH and LQKENI. V was clipped by 6 bases and J by 1 base; unmatched bases: 7. The CDR3 totals 16 residues.

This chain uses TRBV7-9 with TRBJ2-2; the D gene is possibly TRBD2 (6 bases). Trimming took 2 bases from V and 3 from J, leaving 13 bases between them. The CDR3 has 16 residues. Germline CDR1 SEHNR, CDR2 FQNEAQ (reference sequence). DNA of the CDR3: TGTGCCAGCAGCTTACGGCGGGGTGGGGACACCGGGGAGCTGTTTTTT. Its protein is CASSLRRGGDTGELFF.

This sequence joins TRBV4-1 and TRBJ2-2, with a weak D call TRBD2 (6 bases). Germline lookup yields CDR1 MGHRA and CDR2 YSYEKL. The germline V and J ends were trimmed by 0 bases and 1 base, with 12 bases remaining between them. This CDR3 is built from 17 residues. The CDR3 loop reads CASSQEFRDLNTGELFF. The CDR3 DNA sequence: TGCGCCAGCAGCCAAGAATTTCGGGACTTGAACACCGGGGAGCTGTTTTTT.

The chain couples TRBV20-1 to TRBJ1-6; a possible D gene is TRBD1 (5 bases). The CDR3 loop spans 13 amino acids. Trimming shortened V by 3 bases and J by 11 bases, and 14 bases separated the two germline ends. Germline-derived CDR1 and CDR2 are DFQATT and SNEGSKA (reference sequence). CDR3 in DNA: TGCAGTGCTAGTCCCGGGCAGGGAACACCCCTCCACTTT. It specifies CSASPGQGTPLHF.

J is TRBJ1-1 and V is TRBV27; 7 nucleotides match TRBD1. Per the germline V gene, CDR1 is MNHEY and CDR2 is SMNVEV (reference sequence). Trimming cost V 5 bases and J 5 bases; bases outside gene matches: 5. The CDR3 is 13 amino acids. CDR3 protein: CASSLQGETEAFF. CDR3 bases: TGTGCCAGCAGTCTTCAGGGGGAGACTGAAGCTTTCTTT.

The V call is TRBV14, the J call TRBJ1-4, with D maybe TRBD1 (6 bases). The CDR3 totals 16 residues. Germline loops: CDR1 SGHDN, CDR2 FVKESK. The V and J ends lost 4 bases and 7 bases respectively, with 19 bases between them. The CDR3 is CASSPMTGVASEKLFF. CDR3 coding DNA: TGTGCCAGCAGCCCTATGACAGGCGTCGCTAGTGAAAAACTGTTTTTT.

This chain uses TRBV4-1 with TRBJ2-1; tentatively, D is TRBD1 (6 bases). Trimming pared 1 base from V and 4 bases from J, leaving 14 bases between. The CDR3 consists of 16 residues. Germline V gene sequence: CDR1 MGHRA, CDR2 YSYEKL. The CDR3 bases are TGCGCCAGCAGCCAAGGGTTCCAGGGGCGGTACAATGAGCAGTTCTTC. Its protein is CASSQGFQGRYNEQFF.

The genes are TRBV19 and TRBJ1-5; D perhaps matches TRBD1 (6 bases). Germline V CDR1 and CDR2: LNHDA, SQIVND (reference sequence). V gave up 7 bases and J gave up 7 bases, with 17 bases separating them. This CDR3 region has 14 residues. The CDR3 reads CASTSRGQGQPQHF. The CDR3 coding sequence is TGTGCCAGTACCAGTAGGGGACAAGGGCAGCCCCAGCATTTT.

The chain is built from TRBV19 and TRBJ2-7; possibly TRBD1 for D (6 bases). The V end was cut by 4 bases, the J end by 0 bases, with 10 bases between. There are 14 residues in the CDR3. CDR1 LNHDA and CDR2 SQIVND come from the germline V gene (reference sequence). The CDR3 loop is CASSTDSSSYEQYF. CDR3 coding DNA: TGTGCCAGTAGTACGGACAGCAGCTCCTACGAGCAGTACTTC.

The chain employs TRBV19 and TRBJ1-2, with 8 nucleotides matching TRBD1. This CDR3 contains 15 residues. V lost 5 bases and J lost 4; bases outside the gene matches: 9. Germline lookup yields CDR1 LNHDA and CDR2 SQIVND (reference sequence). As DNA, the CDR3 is TGTGCCAGTAGTCCAGGGACAGGTGAGGTCTATGGCTACACCTTC. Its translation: CASSPGTGEVYGYTF.

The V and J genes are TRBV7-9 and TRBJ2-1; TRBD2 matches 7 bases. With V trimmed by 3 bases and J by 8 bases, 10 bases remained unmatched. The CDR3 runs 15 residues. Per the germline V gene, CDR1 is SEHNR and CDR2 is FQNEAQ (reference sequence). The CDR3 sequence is CASSFDSGRGYEQFF. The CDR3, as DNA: TGTGCCAGCAGCTTCGATTCGGGGAGGGGCTATGAGCAGTTCTTC.

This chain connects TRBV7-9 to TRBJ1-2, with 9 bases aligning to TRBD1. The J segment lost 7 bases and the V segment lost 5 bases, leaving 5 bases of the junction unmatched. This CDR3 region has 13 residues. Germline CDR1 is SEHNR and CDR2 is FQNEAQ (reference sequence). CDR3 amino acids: CASSPGTGFGYTF. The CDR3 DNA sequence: TGTGCCAGCAGCCCCGGGACAGGGTTTGGCTACACCTTC.

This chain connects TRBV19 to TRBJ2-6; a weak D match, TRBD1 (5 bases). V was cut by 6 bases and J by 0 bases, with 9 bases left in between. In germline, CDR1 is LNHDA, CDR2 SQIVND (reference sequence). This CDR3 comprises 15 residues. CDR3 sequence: CASSADSSGANVLTF. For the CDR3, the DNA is TGTGCCAGTAGCGCCGACAGCTCTGGGGCCAACGTCCTGACTTTC.

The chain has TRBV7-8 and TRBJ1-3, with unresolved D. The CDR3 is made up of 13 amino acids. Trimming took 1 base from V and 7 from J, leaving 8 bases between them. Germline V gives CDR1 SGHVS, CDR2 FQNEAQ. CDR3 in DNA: TGTGCCAGCAGCTTAGGGAGGGAGAACACCATATATTTT. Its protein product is CASSLGRENTIYF.

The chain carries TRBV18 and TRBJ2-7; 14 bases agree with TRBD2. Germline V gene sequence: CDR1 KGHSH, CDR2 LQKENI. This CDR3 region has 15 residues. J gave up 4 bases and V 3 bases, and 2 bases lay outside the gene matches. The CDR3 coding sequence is TGTGCCAGCTCACCCGGACTAGCGGGGGGATACGAGCAGTACTTC. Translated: CASSPGLAGGYEQYF.

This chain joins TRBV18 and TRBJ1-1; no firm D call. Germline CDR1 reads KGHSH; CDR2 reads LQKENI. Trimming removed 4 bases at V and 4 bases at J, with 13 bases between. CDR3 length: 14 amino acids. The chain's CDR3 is CASSLQQAGTEAFF. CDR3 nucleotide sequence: TGTGCCAGCTCACTACAGCAGGCGGGCACTGAAGCTTTCTTT.